This T cell receptor beta chain was profiled in a study of cytotoxic CD8 clonotypes in ibrutinib-treated CLL. Clones were sequenced by immunoSEQ multiplex PCR, and TCRdb holds only the in-frame ones, with some missing. The sample includes roughly 53,000 clones, 50% to 60% of them seen just once. Study results and limitations: At ibrutinib response, clonality increased, and at progression it declined back toward baseline. Public clonotypes were uncommon and contracted or stayed stable on treatment.

Points on this clone: The antigen remains undetermined.

Germline lookup yields CDR1 SGHAT and CDR2 FQNNGV. Trimming cost V 4 bases and J 0 bases, with 6 bases left between them. The CDR3 length is 13 residues. The sequence was obtained from a human donor with chronic lymphocytic leukemia. The sample was PBMCs, taken at disease progression, from a patient treated with ibrutinib. This chain connects TRBV11-2 to TRBJ2-5, with D perhaps TRBD1 (6 bases). In nucleotides, the CDR3 is TGTGCCAGCAGCTGGACAGACCAAGAGACCCAGTACTTC. It codes for CASSWTDQETQYF.